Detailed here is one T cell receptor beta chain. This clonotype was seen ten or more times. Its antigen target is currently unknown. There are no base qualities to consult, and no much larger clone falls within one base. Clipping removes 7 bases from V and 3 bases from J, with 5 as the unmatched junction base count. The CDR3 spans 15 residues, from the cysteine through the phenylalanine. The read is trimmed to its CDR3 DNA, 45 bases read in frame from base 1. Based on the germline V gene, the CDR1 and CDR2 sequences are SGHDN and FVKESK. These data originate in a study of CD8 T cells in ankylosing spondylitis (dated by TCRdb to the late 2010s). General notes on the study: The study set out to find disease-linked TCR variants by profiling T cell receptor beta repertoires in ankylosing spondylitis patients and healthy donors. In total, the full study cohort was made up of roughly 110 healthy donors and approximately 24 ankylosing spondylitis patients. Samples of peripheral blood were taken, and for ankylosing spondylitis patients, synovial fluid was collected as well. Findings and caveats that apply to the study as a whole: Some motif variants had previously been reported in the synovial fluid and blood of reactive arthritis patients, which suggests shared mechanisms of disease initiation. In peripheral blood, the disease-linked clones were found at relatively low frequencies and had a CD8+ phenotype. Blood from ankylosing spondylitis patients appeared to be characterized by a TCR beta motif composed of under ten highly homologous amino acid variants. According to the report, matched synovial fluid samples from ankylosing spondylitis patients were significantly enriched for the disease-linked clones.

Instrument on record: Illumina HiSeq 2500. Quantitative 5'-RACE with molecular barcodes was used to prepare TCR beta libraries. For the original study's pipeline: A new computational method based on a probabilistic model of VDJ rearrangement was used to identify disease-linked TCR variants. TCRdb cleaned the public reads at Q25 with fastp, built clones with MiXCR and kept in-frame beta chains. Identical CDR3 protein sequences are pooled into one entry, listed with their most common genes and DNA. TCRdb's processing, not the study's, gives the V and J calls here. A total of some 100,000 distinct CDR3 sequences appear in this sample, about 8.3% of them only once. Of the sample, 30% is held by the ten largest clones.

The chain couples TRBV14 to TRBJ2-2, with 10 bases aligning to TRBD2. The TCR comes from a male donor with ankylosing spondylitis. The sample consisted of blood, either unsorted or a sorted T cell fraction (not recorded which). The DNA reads TGTGCCAGCAAAAGGACTAGCGGCGACACCGGGGAGCTGTTTTTT. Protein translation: CASKRTSGDTGELFF.